Shown below are 24 T cell receptor beta chains from a single sample sequenced in a study of blood T cells in healthy people across ages. Together with a sample-barcoded 5' primer, a J-beta primer mix was included in a second PCR lasting 7 to 11 cycles. TCRdb fed the 5' RACE reads into MiXCR, producing one record per CDR3 protein. This table has around 2 million distinct CDR3 sequences, about two fifths appearing once. Sequenced input: blood. These receptors were collected from a human donor in good health.

The chain is built from TRBV3-1 and TRBJ2-7; tentatively, D is TRBD1 or TRBD2 (5 bases each). From germline, CDR1 is LGHDT and CDR2 YNNKEL (reference sequence). The CDR3 runs to 14 residues. Trimming took 0 bases from V and 3 from J, leaving 9 bases between them. The CDR3 bases are TGTGCCAGCAGCCAAGACGGGGCATACTACGAGCAGTACTTC. Its protein is CASSQDGAYYEQYF.

There are a few counts of this clonotype. The V and J genes are TRBV6-1 and TRBJ2-1; 10 positions agree with TRBD2. Per the germline V gene, CDR1 is MNHNS and CDR2 is SASEGT. The V gene end was trimmed by 10 bases and the J gene end by 3 bases; junction bases not matched to a gene: 6. The length of the CDR3 is 14 residues. CDR3 coding DNA: TGTGCCATCTGGACTAGCGGCTACTACAATGAGCAGTTCTTC. Protein: CAIWTSGYYNEQFF.

This chain joins TRBV5-1 and TRBJ1-2; maybe TRBD1 (5 bases). Trimming shortened V by 4 bases and J by 8 bases, and 12 bases separated the two germline ends. This CDR3 is built from 12 residues. The germline CDR1 and CDR2 sequences are SGHRS and YFSETQ. The DNA for the CDR3 is TGCGCCAGCAGCGGAGGTAGGGACGGCTACACCTTC. It specifies CASSGGRDGYTF.

This clonotype was observed a few times. The chain uses TRBV10-3 and TRBJ2-1, with D perhaps TRBD2 (5 bases). Trimming cost V 3 bases and J 4 bases, with 10 bases left between them. Germline CDR1 reads ENHRY; CDR2 reads SYGVKD. This CDR3 comprises 14 residues. The CDR3 sequence: CAISEADQYNEQFF. DNA of the CDR3: TGTGCCATCAGTGAAGCGGATCAATACAATGAGCAGTTCTTC.

The chain employs TRBV2 and TRBJ2-1; no definite D call. The CDR3 contains 17 residues. V lost 5 bases and J 0 bases, leaving 17 bases between the germline ends. The germline V gene encodes CDR1 SNHLY and CDR2 FYNNEI. CDR3 nucleotides: TGTGCCAGCAGTAATAGTAAATTTGCAAGCTCCTACAATGAGCAGTTCTTC. Encoded protein: CASSNSKFASSYNEQFF.

The chain has TRBV6-8 and TRBJ2-4; 10 nucleotides line up with TRBD2. The J call is doubtful: the DNA matches TRBJ2-5 better. The CDR3 extends over 18 amino acids. From germline, CDR1 is MNHGY and CDR2 SAAAGT. The chain's CDR3 is CASSYIQERGGVQETQYF. The CDR3 DNA reads as TGTGCCAGCAGTTACATCCAGGAGCGGGGGGGCGTTCAAGAGACCCAGTACTTC.

The chain uses TRBV29-1 and TRBJ2-1; unclear D gene. The germline gives CDR1 SQVTM, CDR2 ANQGSEA. V was trimmed by 7 bases and J by 5 bases, leaving 12 bases between them. The CDR3 is made up of 12 amino acids. The CDR3 is CSGGKAHNEQFF. The CDR3 DNA reads as TGCAGCGGTGGGAAGGCCCACAATGAGCAGTTCTTC.

This clonotype has a handful of counts. V gene TRBV6-6 combines with J gene TRBJ1-2, with unresolved D. This CDR3 has 17 residues. Germline CDR1 and CDR2: MNHNY and SVGAGI (reference sequence). The V and J ends lost 1 base and 1 base respectively, with 16 bases between them. The CDR3 nucleotides are TGTGCCAGCAGTTACTATCGCGGACTGACTATTAACTATGGCTACACCTTC. This translates into CASSYYRGLTINYGYTF.

The gene calls are TRBV3-1 and TRBJ2-3; D call uncertain. Trimming stripped 3 bases from V and 4 bases from J, with 17 bases between. Looked up from germline, CDR1 is LGHDT and CDR2 is YNNKEL (reference sequence). The CDR3 covers 16 residues. CDR3 in amino acids: CASSHNPTSSADTQYF. DNA of the CDR3: TGTGCCAGCAGCCACAATCCCACTTCGTCGGCAGATACGCAGTATTTT.

This chain joins TRBV20-1 and TRBJ2-5, with 7 bases fitting TRBD1. This CDR3 comprises 13 residues. Germline V CDR1 and CDR2: DFQATT, SNEGSKA (reference sequence). The V gene end was trimmed by 5 bases and the J gene end by 5 bases; junction bases not matched to a gene: 8. CDR3 sequence reads: CSAPQGFGETQYF. As DNA, the CDR3 is TGCAGTGCTCCACAGGGGTTTGGGGAGACCCAGTACTTC.

Only a few counts were recorded for this clonotype. The chain's CDR3 is CARGMDRGGNQPQHF. CDR3 in DNA: TGTGCCAGGGGGATGGACAGGGGTGGCAATCAGCCCCAGCATTTT. The chain is built from TRBV7-7 and TRBJ1-5; 9 nucleotides agree with TRBD1. With 9 bases clipped from V and 2 bases from J, the junction kept 8 bases outside the gene matches. Looked up from germline, CDR1 is SSHAT and CDR2 is FNYEAQ (reference sequence). The CDR3 runs to 15 residues.

Only a few counts were recorded for this clonotype. V and J are TRBV5-1 and TRBJ1-1; D call uncertain. Trimming pared 2 bases from V and 3 bases from J, leaving 8 bases between. In germline, CDR1 is SGHRS, CDR2 YFSETQ. CDR3 length: 13 residues. The DNA for the CDR3 is TGCGCCAGCAGCTTTTTAGGACACACTGAAGCTTTCTTT. The encoded protein is CASSFLGHTEAFF.

Turning to this clonotype: Being one base from a much bigger clone, this may be a read error. This rearrangement joins TRBV12-3 or TRBV12-4 to TRBJ2-7; 9 bases match TRBD1. The CDR3 totals 14 residues. Trimming cost V 5 bases and J 6 bases; bases outside gene matches: 8. Here the CDR3 reads CASSENRGRVEQYF. CDR3 sequence (DNA): TGTGCCAGCAGTGAGAACAGGGGGCGCGTCGAGCAGTACTTC.

V gene TRBV7-2 combines with J gene TRBJ2-7; D not certain. Trimming shortened V by 5 bases and J by 0 bases, and 14 bases separated the two germline ends. Germline loops: CDR1 SGHTA, CDR2 FQGNSA. CDR3 length: 15 amino acids. The CDR3 loop is CASSTMDGSSYEQYF. CDR3 bases: TGTGCCAGCAGCACAATGGACGGTAGCTCCTACGAGCAGTACTTC.

In this sample, this clonotype turned up a few times. V and J are TRBV15 and TRBJ2-7, with TRBD1 as a possible D gene (5 bases). CDR1 LNHNV and CDR2 YYDKDF come from the germline V gene (reference sequence). Trimming took 0 bases from V and 4 from J, leaving 16 bases between them. The CDR3 is 16 amino acids. The CDR3 reads CATSRDEPQGAYEQYF. CDR3 in DNA: TGTGCCACCAGCAGAGACGAACCCCAGGGTGCTTACGAGCAGTACTTC.

The CDR3 spells CASSYGTRPPSNQPQHF. The CDR3 region has the DNA TGCGCCAGCAGCTATGGGACGAGACCCCCCAGCAATCAGCCCCAGCATTTT. The chain joins TRBV4-3 to TRBJ1-5; D possibly corresponds to TRBD1 (5 bases). CDR1 is LGHNA and CDR2 is YSLEER in the germline V gene. CDR3 length: 17 residues. Deletions cut 5 bases from V and 1 base from J, with 18 bases between.

J is TRBJ2-5 and V is TRBV4-1, with TRBD1 matching 10 bases. CDR1 MGHRA and CDR2 YSYEKL come from the germline V gene. The junction had 5 bases not matched to a gene; V was cut back by 1 base and J by 3 bases. The CDR3 sequence is 16 residues long. The CDR3 DNA sequence: TGCGCCAGCAGCCAAGGGGACAGGGGATTTGAAGAGACCCAGTACTTC. Its protein product is CASSQGDRGFEETQYF.

The chain carries TRBV20-1 and TRBJ2-7; TRBD1 might be the D (7 bases). Per the germline V gene, CDR1 is DFQATT and CDR2 is SNEGSKA (reference sequence). The V end was cut by 7 bases, the J end by 2 bases, with 12 bases between. The CDR3 sequence is 12 residues long. The CDR3 region is CSGGDSPYEQYF. In DNA form, the CDR3 reads TGCAGTGGCGGGGACAGCCCCTACGAGCAGTACTTC.

A remark on this clonotype: At one of its ends the junction is not consistent with the germline gene, which may arise from a read error. V usage is TRBV20-1 and J usage is TRBJ2-1; D is tentatively TRBD1 or TRBD2 (7 bases each). The J call is in doubt because the DNA end fits TRBJ2-7 better. Germline V CDR1 and CDR2: DFQATT, SNEGSKA (reference sequence). CDR3 length: 17 residues. The CDR3 sequence is CGARAPRGDSKSYEQYF. In DNA, the CDR3 is TGCGGTGCTAGGGCCCCTCGGGGGGACAGTAAATCCTACGAGCAGTACTTC.

This clonotype was detected ten times or more. The chain carries TRBV29-1 and TRBJ1-2; D is perhaps TRBD1 (5 bases). Germline CDR1 reads SQVTM; CDR2 reads ANQGSEA. The CDR3 length is 12 residues. Trimming removed 6 bases from V and 6 bases from J, with 14 bases in between. CDR3 loop: CSVTQGGDGYTF. The DNA of the CDR3 is TGCAGCGTAACCCAGGGAGGCGATGGCTACACCTTC. The full variable domain, its missing parts supplied by reference TRBV29-1 and TRBJ1-2, is SAVISQKPSRDICQRGTSLTIQCQVDSQVTMMFWYRQQPGQSLTLIATANQGSEATYESGFVIDKFPISRPNLTFSTLTVSNMSPEDSSIYLCSVTQGGDGYTFGSGTRLTVV.

The chain uses TRBV7-2 and TRBJ1-6; D unresolved. Germline V CDR1 and CDR2: SGHTA, FQGNSA. Trimming pared 1 base from V and 11 bases from J, leaving 12 bases between. The CDR3 contains 14 residues. In DNA, the CDR3 is TGTGCCAGCAGCTTAGATCCGGGTTGGGCACCCCTCCACTTT. It is translated as CASSLDPGWAPLHF.

The genes are TRBV27 and TRBJ2-7; tentative D call: TRBD1 (5 bases). Germline CDR1 reads MNHEY; CDR2 reads SMNVEV (reference sequence). V dropped 0 bases and J dropped 1 base, with 13 bases sitting between them. The CDR3 totals 16 residues. The CDR3 here is CASSLSAGSGSYEQYF. In DNA, the CDR3 is TGTGCCAGCAGTTTATCGGCAGGGTCAGGTTCCTACGAGCAGTACTTC.

A few counts support this clonotype. The chain employs TRBV6-5 and TRBJ2-1; 9 nucleotides align to TRBD1. The CDR3 runs 16 residues. Germline lookup yields CDR1 MNHEY and CDR2 SVGAGI. After removal of 6 bases from V and 7 bases from J, the junction contained 13 bases not matched to a gene. The CDR3 protein is CASRIRQGGLRNEQFF. The CDR3 nucleotides are TGTGCCAGCAGGATTCGACAGGGGGGTCTGCGGAATGAGCAGTTCTTC.

V and J are TRBV6-4 and TRBJ2-1; maybe TRBD2 (5 bases). The germline gives CDR1 MRHNA, CDR2 SNTAGT. V lost 3 bases to trimming and J lost 4 bases, with 10 bases between them. This CDR3 is 14 amino acids long. CDR3 DNA sequence: TGTGCCAGCAGTGAGTCGGCGGGTTACAATGAGCAGTTCTTC. The encoded protein is CASSESAGYNEQFF.